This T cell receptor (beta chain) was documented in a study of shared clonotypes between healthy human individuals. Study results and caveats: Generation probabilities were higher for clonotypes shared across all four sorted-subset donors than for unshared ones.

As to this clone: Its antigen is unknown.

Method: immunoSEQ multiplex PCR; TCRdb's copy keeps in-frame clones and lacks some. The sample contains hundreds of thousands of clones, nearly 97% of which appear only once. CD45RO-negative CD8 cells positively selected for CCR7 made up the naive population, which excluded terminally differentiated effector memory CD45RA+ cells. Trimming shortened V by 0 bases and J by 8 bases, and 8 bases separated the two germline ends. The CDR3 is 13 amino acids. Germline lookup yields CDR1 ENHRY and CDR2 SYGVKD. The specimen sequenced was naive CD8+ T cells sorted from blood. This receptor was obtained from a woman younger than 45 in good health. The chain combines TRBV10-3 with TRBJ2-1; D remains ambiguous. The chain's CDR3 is CAISESGWDEQFF. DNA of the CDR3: TGTGCCATCAGTGAGTCCGGCTGGGATGAGCAGTTCTTC.